Listed below are T cell receptor beta chains from one sample, sequenced in a study of blood T cells in healthy people across ages. TCRdb processed the 5' RACE reads anew with MiXCR; each CDR3 protein has one entry. The table shows hundreds of thousands of distinct CDR3 sequences, with roughly 49% occurring only once. Source material: blood. The receptors derive from a woman in her sixties in good health. The CDR3 runs from the conserved cysteine through the conserved F or W. The D gene is left open where the match is weak. Clone size is shown for a subset of rows, as once, few, many or a class of expanded clone.

.	.	TRBV7-2	TRBJ1-6	TGTGCCAGCACCCAAAACCCGCAACGAAAGTCACCCCTCCACTTT	CASTQNPQRKSPLHF
.	.	TRBV7-3	TRBJ2-7	TGTGCCAGCAGCCTTTTGAGGGCGGGTTCTCACTACGAGCAGTACTTC	CASSLLRAGSHYEQYF
.	.	TRBV4-3	TRBJ1-4	TGCGCCAGCAGCCAAGAAGCTCGGGATGAAAAACTGTTTTTT	CASSQEARDEKLFF
.	.	TRBV15	TRBJ2-7	TGTGCCACCAGCAGCCCACAGGTGTACGAGCAGTACTTC	CATSSPQVYEQYF
.	few	TRBV7-9	TRBJ2-7	TGTGCCAGTGGTCTCCGTGGACACGGTTCGTCCGAGCAGTACTTC	CASGLRGHGSSEQYF
TRBD1	.	TRBV4-3	TRBJ2-5	TGCGCCAGCAGCCCTCGGAGGACAGGTCACGATGAGCAGTACTTC	CASSPRRTGHDEQYF
TRBD1	few	TRBV24-1	TRBJ2-3	TGTGCCACCAGTGATTCAGGGGGCGCCCCCGGAGATACGCAGTATTTT	CATSDSGGAPGDTQYF
.	.	TRBV29-1	TRBJ2-7	TGCAGCGTTGACGTGGGAGAGGGGTCCTACGAGCAGTACTTC	CSVDVGEGSYEQYF
TRBD1	.	TRBV5-1	TRBJ2-6	TGCGCCAGCAGCCCCGGGACAGCCACCTCTGGGGCCAACGTCCTGACTTTC	CASSPGTATSGANVLTF
.	few	TRBV6-1	TRBJ1-2	TGTGCCAGCGGAAGAGGGGGATCCGGGGGCTACACCTTC	CASGRGGSGGYTF
.	.	TRBV12-3/TRBV12-4	TRBJ1-2	TGTGCCAGCAGGGGCAGTACGAACTATGGCTACACCTTC	CASRGSTNYGYTF
TRBD2	.	TRBV7-2	TRBJ2-2	TGTGCCAGCAGCCCTCGTCGAGTAGCGGGAGTTGGGGAGCTGTTTTTT	CASSPRRVAGVGELFF
.	few	TRBV18	TRBJ2-7	TGTGCCAGCTCACTCTCGACCCAGAGCTCCTACGAGCAGTACTTC	CASSLSTQSSYEQYF
TRBD2	.	TRBV4-2	TRBJ2-7	TGTGCCAGCAGCCAAGTCCTTCCCTTCTCGGGACTACAATCCTACAATGAGCAGTACTTC	CASSQVLPFSGLQSYNEQYF
.	.	TRBV5-1	TRBJ1-1	TGCGCCAGCAGCTTGGGACAGGCGGTGGGTGAAGCTTTCTTT	CASSLGQAVGEAFF
TRBD2	once	TRBV15	TRBJ2-7	TGTGCCACCGGCAGAGAATGGGCTAGCGGGAGGTTCAATGAGCAGTACTTC	CATGREWASGRFNEQYF
TRBD2	.	TRBV20-1	TRBJ2-7	TGCAGTGCTAGAGATCCCCGCAGCGGGAAGTACGAGCAGTACTTC	CSARDPRSGKYEQYF
.	few	TRBV5-4	TRBJ2-7	TGTGCCAGCAGCGCGGTAAAACGATTAGATACCTACGAGCAGTACTTC	CASSAVKRLDTYEQYF
TRBD2	.	TRBV7-3	TRBJ2-3	TGTGCCAGCAGCTCCCGGTTAGCGGGGTCGTCCACAGATACGCAGTATTTT	CASSSRLAGSSTDTQYF
.	.	TRBV7-2	TRBJ2-1	TGTACCAGCAGCTTAGCGATGGCGGCGTCCTACAATGAGCAGTTCTTC	CTSSLAMAASYNEQFF
.	.	TRBV4-3	TRBJ2-7	TGCGCCAGCAGCCAAGGACCACGGGGAGGAAATTACGAGCAGTACTTC	CASSQGPRGGNYEQYF
TRBD1	.	TRBV20-1	TRBJ2-4	TGCAGTGCAAGGGACAGGGGTCAGGTACGGCAGTACTTC	CSARDRGQVRQYF
.	.	TRBV19	TRBJ2-1	TGTGCCAGCCGGACTAATCTTTTTTCGTCCAATGAGCAGTTCTTC	CASRTNLFSSNEQFF
.	.	TRBV7-3	TRBJ2-1	TGTGCCAGCAGCGTGACGGGGTACAATGAGCAGTTCTTC	CASSVTGYNEQFF
TRBD2	.	TRBV27	TRBJ2-7	TGTGCCAGCATGGGAAGCGGGAGGGCCGCCTACGAGCAGTACTTC	CASMGSGRAAYEQYF
.	.	TRBV27	TRBJ2-1	TGTGCCAGCAGTCCAGGGGGGTCCCTCAGGAGGAGTGAGCAGTTCTTC	CASSPGGSLRRSEQFF
.	few	TRBV7-2	TRBJ2-5	TGTGCCAGCAGCTTAAGAGGGTCGTCAGGGGCGGAGACCCAGTACTTC	CASSLRGSSGAETQYF
.	.	TRBV3-1	TRBJ2-4	TGTGCCAGCAGCCCGGTAGCCAAAAACATTCAGTACTTC	CASSPVAKNIQYF
.	.	TRBV6-5	TRBJ2-7	TGTGCCAGCAAAACTAGCTACGAGCAGTACTTC	CASKTSYEQYF
.	.	TRBV3-1	TRBJ1-2	TGTGCCAGCAGCCAAGTGCCGAGAGGCTACACCTTC	CASSQVPRGYTF